One sample yielded the 24 T cell receptor beta chains listed below, sequenced in a study of T cell repertoires in cytomegalovirus infection. TCRdb processed the reads anew with MiXCR; each CDR3 protein has one entry. In the table there are 170,000 or so distinct CDR3 sequences, about an eighth of which are singletons. The sequenced sample consisted of PBMCs. Every receptor here comes from a human donor in good health (CMV status not recorded). Some clones in this sample may be carry-over from other donors' samples.

This clonotype was found many times. This sequence joins TRBV29-1 and TRBJ2-1; 7 nucleotides agree with TRBD2. The V gene end was trimmed by 3 bases and the J gene end by 4 bases; junction bases not matched to a gene: 9. From germline, CDR1 is SQVTM and CDR2 ANQGSEA. The CDR3 spans 15 residues. The chain's CDR3 is CSVDWEASGYNEQFF. The CDR3 bases are TGCAGCGTTGATTGGGAGGCTAGCGGTTACAATGAGCAGTTCTTC.

This clonotype was seen repeatedly, ten times or more. CDR3 in amino acids: CASGSGDRFYEQYF. The CDR3 coding sequence is TGTGCCAGCGGGAGCGGGGACCGGTTTTACGAGCAGTACTTC. This chain connects TRBV6-1 to TRBJ2-7; 7 positions match TRBD2. The CDR3 has 14 amino acids. CDR1 and CDR2 from the germline V gene are MNHNS and SASEGT. V was pared by 8 bases and J by 4 bases, with 11 bases of the junction left unmatched.

This clonotype was counted many times. The chain joins TRBV7-9 to TRBJ1-2, with 8 bases lining up with TRBD1. The V gene's germline CDR1 is SEHNR and CDR2 FQNEAQ (reference sequence). The CDR3 extends over 14 amino acids. V lost 5 bases, J lost 4 bases, and 6 bases stayed unmatched. CDR3 in amino acids: CASSRGQVIYGYTF. Written as DNA, the CDR3 is TGTGCCAGCAGCCGGGGACAGGTGATCTATGGCTACACCTTC.

This clonotype showed up many times. J is TRBJ1-1 and V is TRBV10-3; D gene uncertain. Germline CDR1 and CDR2: ENHRY and SYGVKD. The CDR3 runs 14 residues. Trimming removed 2 bases at V and 0 bases at J, with 7 bases between. The CDR3 region is CAISEVSVNTEAFF. The CDR3 DNA follows: TGTGCCATCAGTGAGGTGTCAGTGAACACTGAAGCTTTCTTT.

A word on this clonotype: A read error may be the cause here, since a much bigger clone is one base away. The CDR3 end shows no conserved phenylalanine or tryptophan, and so a read error is likely. The chain couples TRBV7-4 to TRBJ2-7, with TRBD1 matching 7 bases. V lost 7 bases to trimming and J lost 5 bases; unmatched junction nucleotides: 8. The CDR3 has 13 amino acids. The germline CDR1 and CDR2 sequences are SGHVT and SQSDAQ. The DNA for the CDR3 is TGTGCCAGCAAGGTGACAGGGTCCCACGAGCAGTACTGC. It is translated as CASKVTGSHEQYC.

This clonotype was observed many times. The V and J genes are TRBV7-2 and TRBJ2-1; D is possibly TRBD2 (7 bases). The CDR3 length is 17 residues. V was shortened by 0 bases and J by 1 base, with 13 bases between the two germline ends. Germline V lookup: CDR1 SGHTA, CDR2 FQGNSA. CDR3 sequence: CASSLAGGPISYNEQFF. In DNA, the CDR3 is TGTGCCAGCAGCTTAGCGGGGGGGCCGATATCCTACAATGAGCAGTTCTTC. Looking up the rest from reference TRBV7-2 and TRBJ2-1 gives the full variable domain: GAGVSQSPSNKVTEKGKDVELRCDPISGHTALYWYRQSLGQGLEFLIYFQGNSAPDKSGLPSDRFSAERTGGSVSTLTIQRTQQEDSAVYLCASSLAGGPISYNEQFFGPGTRLTVL.

In this sample, this clonotype turned up many times. The chain couples TRBV28 to TRBJ2-5; 9 nucleotides line up with TRBD2. CDR1 and CDR2 from the germline V gene are MDHEN and SYDVKM. This CDR3 comprises 12 residues. Losses at the gene ends were 6 bases for V and 5 bases for J; bases not matched to a gene: 1. The CDR3: CASSTSGETQYF. In DNA form, the CDR3 reads TGTGCCAGCAGCACTAGCGGGGAGACCCAGTACTTC.

In this sample, this clonotype turned up many times. The rearrangement joins TRBV29-1 to TRBJ1-1; 7 bases align to TRBD1. CDR1 and CDR2 from the germline V gene are SQVTM and ANQGSEA. The J segment lost 3 bases and the V segment lost 7 bases, leaving 11 bases of the junction unmatched. The CDR3 extends over 14 amino acids. In DNA, the CDR3 is TGCAGCGCCTTCAAAGGGGGCCAACACACTGAAGCTTTCTTT. This codes for CSAFKGGQHTEAFF.

This clonotype was counted ten times or more. The V and J genes are TRBV11-2 and TRBJ2-7; TRBD2 aligns across 9 bases. The CDR3 contains 15 residues. With V trimmed by 4 bases and J by 3 bases, 7 bases remained unmatched. Germline lookup yields CDR1 SGHAT and CDR2 FQNNGV. CDR3 amino acids: CASSSPRTSVYEQYF. The CDR3 DNA follows: TGTGCCAGCAGCTCCCCTAGGACTAGCGTCTACGAGCAGTACTTC.

This clonotype has more than one count but fewer than ten. The chain links TRBV19 to TRBJ2-7; D gene unclear. V was clipped by 0 bases and J by 2 bases, with 17 bases between them. The CDR3 spans 17 residues. The germline V gene has CDR1 LNHDA and CDR2 SQIVND (reference sequence). The CDR3 is CASSIDDASSPPYEQYF. As DNA, the CDR3 is TGTGCCAGTAGTATAGACGACGCCAGTAGCCCTCCCTACGAGCAGTACTTC.

CDR3 nucleotides: TGCAGTGCTAGAGATCGGGGGCTAGGAAGCAATCAGCCCCAGCATTTT. Amino acid sequence: CSARDRGLGSNQPQHF. V and J are TRBV20-1 and TRBJ1-5; maybe TRBD1 (6 bases). In germline, CDR1 is DFQATT, CDR2 SNEGSKA (reference sequence). This CDR3 is 16 amino acids long. Trimming pared 0 bases from V and 1 base from J, leaving 13 bases between.

This chain connects TRBV29-1 to TRBJ2-3; 12 positions match TRBD2. Germline V gene lookup returns CDR1 SQVTM and CDR2 ANQGSEA. V dropped 4 bases and J dropped 5; count of bases not matched to a gene: 4. CDR3 length: 14 amino acids. The CDR3 region has the DNA TGCAGCGTTGCTTCGACTAGCGGGAGAGATACGCAGTATTTT. Amino acids: CSVASTSGRDTQYF.

This clonotype was detected many times. The chain carries TRBV29-1 and TRBJ2-4, with D unresolved. Deletions cut 7 bases from V and 0 bases from J, with 13 bases between. In germline, CDR1 is SQVTM, CDR2 ANQGSEA. The CDR3 consists of 14 residues. The CDR3 DNA is TGCAGCGCCCGCGAGACCTTAGCCAAAAACATTCAGTACTTC. Its translation is CSARETLAKNIQYF.

In its sample, this clonotype was seen a few times. The chain employs TRBV2 and TRBJ2-7; 7 bases are shared with TRBD2. V lost 11 bases and J lost 1; bases outside the gene matches: 11. The germline gives CDR1 SNHLY, CDR2 FYNNEI. CDR3 length equals 14 residues. CDR3: CAGLRRELSYEQYF. The DNA of the CDR3 is TGTGCCGGTCTAAGGCGGGAGTTATCCTACGAGCAGTACTTC.

This chain uses TRBV29-1 with TRBJ2-4; 10 bases align to TRBD2. The CDR3 is made up of 12 amino acids. The germline gives CDR1 SQVTM, CDR2 ANQGSEA. J was trimmed by 7 bases and V by 5 bases; bases with no gene match: 2. Here the CDR3 DNA reads TGCAGCGTTTCGACTAGCGGGAACATTCAGTACTTC. Residues: CSVSTSGNIQYF.

The V call is TRBV20-1, the J call TRBJ2-5; 7 bases match TRBD2. This CDR3 has 16 residues. After removal of 4 bases from V and 0 bases from J, the junction contained 11 bases not matched to a gene. Germline V gives CDR1 DFQATT, CDR2 SNEGSKA (reference sequence). The CDR3 protein is CSATLEGGNYQETQYF. CDR3 coding DNA: TGCAGTGCTACTCTGGAGGGAGGGAATTACCAAGAGACCCAGTACTTC.

V is TRBV10-2 and J is TRBJ1-6; no clear D. Germline V CDR1 and CDR2: WSHSY, SAAADI. V was clipped by 2 bases and J by 6 bases, with 2 bases between them. The CDR3 has 12 residues. The chain's CDR3 is CASSETNSPLHF. The CDR3 region has the DNA TGCGCCAGCAGTGAGACTAATTCACCCCTCCACTTT.

This clonotype has a count of ten or more. The V call is TRBV7-8, the J call TRBJ1-1; D call uncertain. This CDR3 is 13 amino acids long. V was trimmed by 3 bases and J by 1 base, leaving 6 bases between them. Germline V gene sequence: CDR1 SGHVS, CDR2 FQNEAQ. CDR3 DNA sequence: TGTGCCAGCAGCTTCCCGGGGAACACTGAAGCTTTCTTT. Translated, it gives CASSFPGNTEAFF.

This clonotype was detected a few times. The chain links TRBV20-1 to TRBJ2-5; 7 bases fit TRBD1. The CDR3 covers 11 residues. Losses at the gene ends were 6 bases for V and 3 bases for J; bases not matched to a gene: 1. In germline, CDR1 is DFQATT, CDR2 SNEGSKA (reference sequence). The CDR3 loop is CSAQGEETQYF. CDR3 in DNA: TGCAGTGCCCAGGGGGAAGAGACCCAGTACTTC.

This clonotype was seen many times. The CDR3 coding sequence is TGTGCCAGCAGCTTACCGATTAGCGGGACCAGCACAGATACGCAGTATTTT. Its protein product is CASSLPISGTSTDTQYF. The V call is TRBV7-2, the J call TRBJ2-3; TRBD2 matches 8 bases. Trimming removed 2 bases from V and 0 bases from J; junction bases left unmatched: 7. CDR3 size: 17 residues. Germline V gives CDR1 SGHTA, CDR2 FQGNSA.

In this sample, this clonotype turned up many times. The chain couples TRBV7-2 to TRBJ1-4; a possible D gene is TRBD1 (5 bases). Germline CDR1 SGHTA, CDR2 FQGNSA. V lost 8 bases and J 8 bases, leaving 15 bases between the germline ends. CDR3 size: 13 residues. CDR3 bases: TGTGCCAGCGGTTTCCTGGGGGAGGAAAAACTGTTTTTT. This gives the protein CASGFLGEEKLFF.

This clonotype was observed many times. V gene TRBV6-5 combines with J gene TRBJ1-5; D is uncertain. CDR3 length equals 14 residues. The germline CDR1 and CDR2 sequences are MNHEY and SVGAGI. Trimming pared 0 bases from V and 9 bases from J, leaving 12 bases between. The CDR3 coding sequence is TGTGCCAGCAGTTACTCTCTCAAGACACGGCCCCAGCATTTT. Translating it yields CASSYSLKTRPQHF.

In this sample, this clonotype turned up many times. This sequence joins TRBV7-2 and TRBJ1-2; TRBD1 agrees at 10 bases. This CDR3 is 14 amino acids long. Germline V gene lookup returns CDR1 SGHTA and CDR2 FQGNSA. Trimming took 4 bases from V and 7 from J; bases not matched to a gene: 6. This CDR3 reads CASSSRQGARGYTF. The CDR3 coding sequence is TGTGCCAGCAGCTCCCGACAGGGGGCGCGTGGCTACACCTTC.

In its sample, this clonotype was seen a few times. The chain has TRBV29-1 and TRBJ1-5; 10 nucleotides agree with TRBD1. The CDR3 loop spans 14 amino acids. Unmatched junction bases numbered 7, after V lost 6 bases and J lost 5 bases. The V gene's germline CDR1 is SQVTM and CDR2 ANQGSEA. The CDR3 DNA follows: TGCAGCGTCTCCGGGACAGGGGTGGATCAGCCCCAGCATTTT. Its translation: CSVSGTGVDQPQHF.